The rows below give T cell receptor beta chains drawn from one sample of a study of identical twins. A single record per CDR3 protein comes from TCRdb applying MiXCR to the 5' RACE reads. The profile shows some 1,700,000 distinct CDR3 sequences, roughly 35% of them singletons. The sequenced material came from cord blood. Receptors originate from a newborn girl in good health. The CDR3 runs from the conserved cysteine through the conserved F or W. A D gene is named only where the DNA matches it firmly. Part of the rows lack a size; the others show once, few, many or a class for expanded clones.

>TRBV6-6|few|TRBJ2-1|TRBD2
TGTGCCAGCAGTTACGCGGCGGGGGGGCATAGAGAGCAGTTCTTC
CASSYAAGGHREQFF
>TRBV4-2|.|TRBJ2-3|TRBD2
TGTGCCAGCAGCCAAGATCGTGGGACTAGCGGGGATACGCAGTATTTT
CASSQDRGTSGDTQYF
>TRBV10-3|.|TRBJ2-1|.
TGTGCCATCAGTGAGGTCGCAGGGGAGGATGAGCAGTTCTTC
CAISEVAGEDEQFF
>TRBV29-1|few|TRBJ1-2|TRBD1
TGCAGCGTTGGGGTTGGGACAGTTTGTGGCTACACCTTC
CSVGVGTVCGYTF
>TRBV7-2|.|TRBJ2-3|TRBD2
TGTGCCAGCAGCCTACCCGGGGGGGCGAGGAATACGCGGTATTTT
CASSLPGGARNTRYF
>TRBV20-1|.|TRBJ2-1|TRBD1
TGCAGTGCTAGCACTCAGGGGGCCGGGCAGTTCTTC
CSASTQGAGQFF
>TRBV20-1|.|TRBJ2-7|TRBD1
TGCAGTGCTAGGGATGACAGGGCGTGGCAGTACTTC
CSARDDRAWQYF
>TRBV6-1|few|TRBJ2-3|.
TGTGCCAGCAGTGAAGCAGGTTTAGGGGATACGCAGTATTTT
CASSEAGLGDTQYF
>TRBV20-1|few|TRBJ2-1|TRBD2
TGCAGTGCTAGAGATGGTAGCGGGAGAATCGATGAGCAGTTCTTC
CSARDGSGRIDEQFF
>TRBV29-1|.|TRBJ2-5|TRBD1
TGCAGCGTATCCGGGACAGGGGGCTTTCAGGAGACCCAGTACTTC
CSVSGTGGFQETQYF
>TRBV2|.|TRBJ2-7|TRBD2
TGTGCCAGCAACGCCCGGGACTACCTTTCCGAGCAGTACTTC
CASNARDYLSEQYF
>TRBV20-1|.|TRBJ1-5|TRBD1
TGCAGTGCTAGAGATAGCCCGGGACAGGGGAGGATTAAGCGGGGCAATCAGCCCCAGCATTTT
CSARDSPGQGRIKRGNQPQHF
>TRBV5-1|.|TRBJ1-1|TRBD1
TGCGCCAGCAGGCCTGGGACAGCAGGTATGAACACTGAAGCTTTCTTT
CASRPGTAGMNTEAFF
>TRBV6-2/TRBV6-3|few|TRBJ1-5|.
TGTGCCAGCAGGATAGACGCCAGCAATCAGCCCCAGCATTTT
CASRIDASNQPQHF
>TRBV6-4|.|TRBJ2-3|.
TGTGCCAGCAAGGAGGGGGGGAGCACAGATACGCAGTATTTT
CASKEGGSTDTQYF
>TRBV20-1|few|TRBJ2-7|TRBD1
TGCAGTGCTGCAGGAGGACAGGGCCACTACGAGCAGTACTTC
CSAAGGQGHYEQYF
>TRBV6-2/TRBV6-3|.|TRBJ1-6|.
TGTGCCAGCACCTCGAAGAGCTCCTATAATTCACCCCCCCACTTT
CASTSKSSYNSPPHF
>TRBV28|.|TRBJ2-4|TRBD2
TGTGCCAGCAGGTCTAGCGGGAGCCCCTTCAAAAACATTCAGTACTTC
CASRSSGSPFKNIQYF
>TRBV6-6|.|TRBJ2-7|TRBD2
TGTGCCAGCAGGCTAGGGGAGGGCTCCTACGAGCAGTACTTC
CASRLGEGSYEQYF
>TRBV11-2|few|TRBJ2-2|.
TGTGCCAGCAGCCGTATCGGGGGAACCGGGGAGCTGTTTTTT
CASSRIGGTGELFF